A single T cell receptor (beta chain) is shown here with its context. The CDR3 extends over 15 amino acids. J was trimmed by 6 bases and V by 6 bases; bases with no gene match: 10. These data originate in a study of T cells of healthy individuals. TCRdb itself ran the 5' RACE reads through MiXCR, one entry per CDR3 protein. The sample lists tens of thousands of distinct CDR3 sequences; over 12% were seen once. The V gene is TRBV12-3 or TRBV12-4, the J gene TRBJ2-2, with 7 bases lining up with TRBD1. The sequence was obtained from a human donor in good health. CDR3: CASRSTGSTAGELFF. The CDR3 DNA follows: TGTGCCAGCAGGTCGACAGGGAGTACCGCCGGGGAGCTGTTTTTT.